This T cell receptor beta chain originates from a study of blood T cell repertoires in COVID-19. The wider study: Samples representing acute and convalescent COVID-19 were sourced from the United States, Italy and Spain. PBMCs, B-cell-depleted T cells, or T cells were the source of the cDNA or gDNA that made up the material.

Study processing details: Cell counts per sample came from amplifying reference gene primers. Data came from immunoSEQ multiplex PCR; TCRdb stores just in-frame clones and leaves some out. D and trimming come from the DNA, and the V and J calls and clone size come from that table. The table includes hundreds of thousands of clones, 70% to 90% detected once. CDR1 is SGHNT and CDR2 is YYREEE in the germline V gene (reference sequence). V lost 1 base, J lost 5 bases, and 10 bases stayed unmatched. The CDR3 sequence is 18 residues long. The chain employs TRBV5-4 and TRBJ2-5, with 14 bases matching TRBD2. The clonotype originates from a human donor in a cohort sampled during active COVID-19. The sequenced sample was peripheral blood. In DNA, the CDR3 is TGTGCCAGCAGCTTGCCCGGACTAGCGGGGGGTCGGGGTGAGACCCAGTACTTC. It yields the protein CASSLPGLAGGRGETQYF. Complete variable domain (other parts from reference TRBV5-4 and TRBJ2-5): ETGVTQSPTHLIKTRGQQVTLRCSSQSGHNTVSWYQQALGQGPQFIFQYYREEENGRGNFPPRFSGLQFPNYSSELNVNALELDDSALYLCASSLPGLAGGRGETQYFGPGTRLLVL.